This T cell receptor (beta chain) comes out of a study of tumor-infiltrating lymphocytes in localized non-small cell lung cancer. Across the whole study: Some samples were collected after neoadjuvant chemotherapy; smokers, never-smokers and several histologies were included. Tumor tissue and non-adjacent uninvolved lung came from each patient. Study conclusions and caveats: IM1 and IM2 tumors showed no difference in T-cell fraction.

Germline V gives CDR1 MNHNS, CDR2 SASEGT. The ends were cut back, 2 bases at V and 1 base at J, with 12 bases in the middle. The CDR3 is made up of 16 amino acids. TCRdb's copy holds only in-frame clones and misses some; the assay was immunoSEQ multiplex PCR. The repertoire consists of under 25,000 clones, with less than 70% occurring once and the leading ten covering roughly 14%. This clone was seen more than once but under ten times. The target antigen is unknown. Sequenced: lung tumor tissue. The V gene is TRBV6-1, the J gene TRBJ2-4; tentative D call: TRBD2 (6 bases). The receptor comes from a human donor with non-small cell lung cancer. This chain's CDR3 is CASSEIGSTAKNIQYF. CDR3 DNA sequence: TGTGCCAGCAGTGAAATCGGGAGTACGGCCAAAAACATTCAGTACTTC.